Below are 24 T cell receptor beta chains sequenced from a single sample in a study of cytomegalovirus exposure and HLA in healthy donors. Both 60 Vbeta primers and 13 Jbeta primers went into the PCR. TCRdb's table, derived via immunoSEQ multiplex PCR, lists solely in-frame clones and lacks some. The listing contains about 34,000 clones. The specimen sequenced was PBMCs. The source of these receptors is a human donor in good health.

The chain uses TRBV7-3 and TRBJ2-5; perhaps TRBD2 as D (5 bases). This CDR3 region has 13 residues. Between the trimmed V and J ends, which lost 1 base and 7 bases, there was a span of 10 bases. Looked up from germline, CDR1 is SGHTA and CDR2 is FQGTGA. The CDR3 protein is CASSLKDGGTQYF. For the CDR3, the DNA is TGTGCCAGCAGCTTAAAGGATGGAGGGACCCAGTACTTC.

This rearrangement joins TRBV19 to TRBJ1-5; D unclear. The CDR3 consists of 15 residues. The ends were cut back, 1 base at V and 3 bases at J, with 10 bases in the middle. Germline V CDR1 and CDR2: LNHDA, SQIVND (reference sequence). The CDR3 nucleotides read TGTGCCAGTAGTATAGTAGCACAAGTCAATCAGCCCCAGCATTTT. Translating it yields CASSIVAQVNQPQHF.

The chain joins TRBV30 to TRBJ1-2; D unresolved. This CDR3 contains 15 residues. V was trimmed by 0 bases and J by 4 bases, leaving 15 bases between them. CDR1 and CDR2 (germline): GTSNPN, SVGIG (reference sequence). The CDR3 spells CAWSVRNRYSYGYTF. DNA of the CDR3: TGTGCCTGGAGTGTACGTAACCGCTATTCCTATGGCTACACCTTC.

The V and J genes are TRBV27 and TRBJ1-1; possible D gene TRBD1, 5 bases. V lost 0 bases and J lost 7, with 24 bases in between. Germline loops: CDR1 MNHEY, CDR2 SMNVEV (reference sequence). The CDR3 is 18 amino acids. CDR3: CASSLSFRALGSIGEAFF. The CDR3 coding sequence is TGTGCCAGCAGTTTATCGTTCAGGGCGTTGGGGTCGATCGGTGAAGCTTTCTTT.

The rearrangement links TRBV30 to TRBJ1-2; a weak D match, TRBD1 (6 bases). This CDR3 has 11 amino acids. V was cut by 4 bases and J by 10 bases, with 13 bases left in between. Germline V lookup: CDR1 GTSNPN, CDR2 SVGIG (reference sequence). The CDR3 bases are TGTGCCTGGATGGGCAGGGGTCCCTACACCTTC. Encoded protein: CAWMGRGPYTF.

The chain links TRBV19 to TRBJ2-1; TRBD2 matches at 9 bases. CDR3 length equals 14 residues. V dropped 2 bases and J dropped 6; count of bases not matched to a gene: 2. CDR1 LNHDA and CDR2 SQIVND come from the germline V gene (reference sequence). CDR3 nucleotides: TGTGCCAGTAGTATACCGGGACTAGCCAATGAGCAGTTCTTC. The encoded protein is CASSIPGLANEQFF.

The rearrangement uses TRBV4-1 and TRBJ1-1; no clear D gene. The germline V and J ends were trimmed by 0 bases and 1 base, with 9 bases remaining between them. Per germline, CDR1 MGHRA and CDR2 YSYEKL. The CDR3 has 15 amino acids. The CDR3 loop reads CASSQDLGENTEAFF. The CDR3 nucleotides read TGCGCCAGCAGCCAAGATCTAGGCGAGAACACTGAAGCTTTCTTT.

The chain employs TRBV5-4 and TRBJ1-2; D is unresolved. Germline CDR1 reads SGHNT; CDR2 reads YYREEE (reference sequence). The CDR3 is made up of 15 amino acids. V lost 3 bases and J 0 bases, leaving 12 bases between the germline ends. CDR3 sequence: CASSSLQDSNYGYTF. The CDR3 nucleotides are TGTGCCAGCAGCTCCCTCCAAGACTCTAACTATGGCTACACCTTC.

DNA of the CDR3: TGCGCCAGCAGCTTGGGGGACAGGGGATCTGGGGCCAACGTCCTGACTTTC. The encoded protein is CASSLGDRGSGANVLTF. This sequence joins TRBV5-1 and TRBJ2-6, with TRBD1 matching over 10 bases. The CDR3 is 17 amino acids. Per the germline V gene, CDR1 is SGHRS and CDR2 is YFSETQ. Germline trimming cut 0 bases from V and 1 base from J; bases unmatched to any gene: 1.

This chain links TRBV5-6 with TRBJ1-5; D unclear. Trimming pared 4 bases from V and 0 bases from J, leaving 8 bases between. The length of the CDR3 is 14 residues. The germline V gene has CDR1 SGHDT and CDR2 YYEEEE. CDR3 sequence: CASSTGVSNQPQHF. The DNA of the CDR3 is TGTGCCAGCAGCACCGGAGTTAGCAATCAGCCCCAGCATTTT.

The V and J genes are TRBV5-6 and TRBJ2-3; the match to TRBD2 covers 8 bases. CDR3 length: 18 residues. Germline CDR1 and CDR2: SGHDT and YYEEEE. V shed 3 bases and J 0 bases; nucleotides not matched to a gene: 12. The CDR3 sequence is CASSWGVAGSSSTDTQYF. CDR3 in DNA: TGTGCCAGCAGCTGGGGAGTAGCGGGGAGCTCTAGCACAGATACGCAGTATTTT.

The CDR3 DNA reads as TGTGCCAGCAGCTTAGGTCTTCGGGGAGAGGATGAGCAGTTCTTC. It is translated as CASSLGLRGEDEQFF. The rearrangement links TRBV5-6 to TRBJ2-1; D might be TRBD2 (5 bases). The CDR3 spans 15 residues. Germline V CDR1 and CDR2: SGHDT, YYEEEE. V lost 2 bases, J lost 8 bases, and 17 bases lay in between.

V gene TRBV30 combines with J gene TRBJ1-4; tentative D call: TRBD1 (5 bases). The length of the CDR3 is 14 residues. Germline-derived CDR1 and CDR2 are GTSNPN and SVGIG (reference sequence). V gave up 0 bases and J gave up 5 bases, with 10 bases separating them. The CDR3 coding sequence is TGTGCCTGGAGTGTTGGGAAGGGGAATGAAAAACTGTTTTTT. This gives the protein CAWSVGKGNEKLFF.

This sequence joins TRBV18 and TRBJ1-3, with TRBD1 matching 7 bases. CDR1 and CDR2 from the germline V gene are KGHSH and LQKENI. This CDR3 is 19 amino acids long. V dropped 6 bases and J dropped 0; count of bases not matched to a gene: 17. Written as DNA, the CDR3 is TGTGCCAGCTCTCCTAACAGGGGTAGTTTGCTATCCTCTGGAAACACCATATATTTT. Amino acid sequence: CASSPNRGSLLSSGNTIYF.

CDR3 region: CATQGGLNTEAFF. DNA of the CDR3: TGTGCCACCCAGGGAGGATTGAACACTGAAGCTTTCTTT. The chain is built from TRBV18 and TRBJ1-1; tentatively, D is TRBD1 (5 bases). The CDR3 consists of 13 residues. Germline V gene lookup returns CDR1 KGHSH and CDR2 LQKENI. V dropped 10 bases and J dropped 0 bases, with 12 bases sitting between them.

The V and J genes are TRBV4-1 and TRBJ1-4, with D hard to call. Trimming shortened V by 3 bases and J by 8 bases, and 13 bases separated the two germline ends. This CDR3 is built from 14 residues. CDR1 MGHRA and CDR2 YSYEKL come from the germline V gene. The CDR3 nucleotides read TGCGCCAGCAGCCATCCCCTACGGGAGGAAAAACTGTTTTTT. Protein sequence: CASSHPLREEKLFF.

The chain carries TRBV2 and TRBJ1-2; unclear D gene. Trimming removed 1 base from V and 8 bases from J, with 11 bases in between. The V gene's germline CDR1 is SNHLY and CDR2 FYNNEI. The CDR3 sequence is 13 residues long. CDR3 protein: CASSEVRQGGYTF. CDR3 bases: TGTGCCAGCAGTGAAGTCAGACAAGGAGGCTACACCTTC. The variable domain in full, completed from reference TRBV2 and TRBJ1-2, reads EPEVTQTPSHQVTQMGQEVILRCVPISNHLYFYWYRQILGQKVEFLVSFYNNEISEKSEIFDDQFSVERPDGSNFTLKIRSTKLEDSAMYFCASSEVRQGGYTFGSGTRLTVV.

The chain has TRBV5-4 and TRBJ1-1; 9 nucleotides match TRBD1. Looked up from germline, CDR1 is SGHNT and CDR2 is YYREEE (reference sequence). The length of the CDR3 is 14 residues. The V gene end was trimmed by 1 base and the J gene end by 12 bases; junction bases not matched to a gene: 10. The CDR3 reads CASSLRAGTGRTFF. In DNA form, the CDR3 reads TGTGCCAGCAGCTTGAGGGCCGGGACAGGGAGAACTTTCTTT.

The chain combines TRBV5-6 with TRBJ2-7, with 11 positions matching TRBD1. This CDR3 region has 15 residues. V shed 2 bases, J shed 3 bases, and the junction held 4 bases outside the gene matches. CDR1 and CDR2 (germline): SGHDT, YYEEEE. CDR3 residues: CASSFSGQGVYEQYF. As DNA, the CDR3 is TGTGCCAGCAGCTTCTCGGGACAGGGGGTCTACGAGCAGTACTTC.

The chain uses TRBV2 and TRBJ1-4; TRBD1 matches at 12 bases. Trimming cost V 6 bases and J 10 bases; bases outside gene matches: 6. Germline CDR1 SNHLY, CDR2 FYNNEI. This CDR3 region has 14 residues. The CDR3 region is CASSLGTGGGKLFF. For the CDR3, the DNA is TGTGCCAGCAGCCTCGGGACAGGGGGCGGAAAACTGTTTTTT.

The J gene is TRBJ2-1, the V gene TRBV4-2, with 10 bases identical to TRBD2. The junction had 8 bases not matched to a gene; V was cut back by 0 bases and J by 9 bases. CDR1 is LGHNA and CDR2 is YNFKEQ in the germline V gene. The length of the CDR3 is 16 residues. As DNA, the CDR3 is TGTGCCAGCAGCCAAGACCCCAGCGGGGGGGCCGGTGAGCAGTTCTTC. As protein: CASSQDPSGGAGEQFF.

V gene TRBV6-5 combines with J gene TRBJ1-1; D is possibly TRBD1 (5 bases). The CDR3 spans 13 residues. Trimming removed 6 bases at V and 3 bases at J, with 11 bases between. The V gene's germline CDR1 is MNHEY and CDR2 SVGAGI. The CDR3 coding sequence is TGTGCCAGCAGCTCGGGAGGGGACACTGAAGCTTTCTTT. It translates to CASSSGGDTEAFF.

The chain recombines TRBV6-5 with TRBJ2-7; 7 bases are a match to TRBD1. CDR1 and CDR2 (germline): MNHEY, SVGAGI. This CDR3 has 15 residues. After removal of 2 bases from V and 4 bases from J, the junction contained 8 bases not matched to a gene. This CDR3 is CASSYRPGQTYEQYF. The CDR3 nucleotides read TGTGCCAGCAGTTACCGGCCGGGACAGACGTACGAGCAGTACTTC.

In terms of frequency, this clone is medium-sized. This chain links TRBV6-1 with TRBJ2-3, with 14 bases matching TRBD2. The CDR3 is 15 residues long. Germline V gene sequence: CDR1 MNHNS, CDR2 SASEGT. V lost 4 bases, J lost 4 bases, and 1 base stayed unmatched. The CDR3 region is CASSGTSGGPDTQYF. CDR3 in DNA: TGTGCCAGCAGTGGGACTAGCGGGGGGCCAGATACGCAGTATTTT.